What follows are 21 T cell receptor beta chains derived from one specimen sequenced in a study of T-cell memory formation after mild COVID-19. TCRdb reprocessed the 5' RACE reads via MiXCR and lists one record per CDR3 protein. The table has around 530,000 distinct CDR3 sequences, 20% to 25% seen once. The sample taken for sequencing was PBMCs or a T cell subset sorted from them (not recorded which). The receptors shown here come from an adult woman who had mild COVID-19 (a few samples of this study predate the infection). Cell type and time point are not known.

This clonotype was recorded a few times. The J gene is TRBJ2-3, the V gene TRBV4-3, with TRBD2 matching over 9 bases. Germline CDR1 reads LGHNA; CDR2 reads YSLEER. This CDR3 has 16 residues. The junction had 6 bases not matched to a gene; V was cut back by 0 bases and J by 5 bases. The CDR3 loop is CASSQDGLAGKDTQYF. The DNA of the CDR3 is TGCGCCAGCAGCCAAGACGGCCTAGCGGGAAAAGATACGCAGTATTTT.

For the CDR3, the DNA is TGCGCCAGCAGCCAAGGTCTGGGGGCGGGCTACGAGCAGTACTTC. Residues: CASSQGLGAGYEQYF. This chain links TRBV4-3 with TRBJ2-7, with D perhaps matching TRBD1 (6 bases). The V end lost 1 base, the J end lost 3 bases, and 13 bases lay between the germline ends. The CDR3 has 15 residues. Germline V CDR1 and CDR2: LGHNA, YSLEER.

This clonotype was detected only a few times. The V and J genes are TRBV7-6 and TRBJ2-3, with 7 nucleotides matching TRBD1. The CDR3 consists of 13 residues. CDR1 and CDR2 (germline): SGHVS, FNYEAQ. Trimming removed 4 bases from V and 7 bases from J; junction bases left unmatched: 5. The DNA of the CDR3 is TGTGCCAGCAGCTCGGACAGGTCCTATACGCAGTATTTT. The encoded protein is CASSSDRSYTQYF. Based on the CDR3 plus reference TRBV7-6 and TRBJ2-3, the full variable domain is GAGVSQSPRYKVTKRGQDVALRCDPISGHVSLYWYRQALGQGPEFLTYFNYEAQQDKSGLPNDRFSAERPEGSISTLTIQRTEQRDSAMYRCASSSDRSYTQYFGPGTRLTVL.

This clonotype was found a few times. The chain recombines TRBV24-1 with TRBJ1-5; TRBD1 is a possible D gene (5 bases). The V gene's germline CDR1 is KGHDR and CDR2 SFDVKD. V dropped 9 bases and J dropped 2 bases, with 10 bases sitting between them. This CDR3 region has 13 residues. The CDR3, as DNA: TGTGCCACCGGGGGAGGGGGCAATCAGCCCCAGCATTTT. Translated, it gives CATGGGGNQPQHF.

This clonotype was picked up a small number of times. The chain couples TRBV5-1 to TRBJ2-7; tentative D call: TRBD1 (6 bases). Germline-derived CDR1 and CDR2 are SGHRS and YFSETQ. The V end lost 0 bases, the J end lost 5 bases, and 15 bases lay between the germline ends. This CDR3 has 15 residues. DNA of the CDR3: TGCGCCAGCAGCTTGGGTCAGGGGTTCCGGGACGAGCAGTACTTC. Amino acids: CASSLGQGFRDEQYF.

A few counts support this clonotype. The chain recombines TRBV7-8 with TRBJ2-3, with 8 bases identical to TRBD1. Germline V CDR1 and CDR2: SGHVS, FQNEAQ. V trimming: 3 bases; J trimming: 0 bases; junction bases outside the gene matches: 17. The CDR3 has 20 amino acids. In DNA, the CDR3 is TGTGCCAGCAGCTTCCCCCGGGGACAGGTTGTTTCCCCAAGCACAGATACGCAGTATTTT. Translating gives CASSFPRGQVVSPSTDTQYF. Filled out from reference TRBV7-8 and TRBJ2-3, the complete variable domain reads GAGVSQSPRYKVAKRGQDVALRCDPISGHVSLFWYQQALGQGPEFLTYFQNEAQLDKSGLPSDRFFAERPEGSVSTLKIQRTQQEDSAVYLCASSFPRGQVVSPSTDTQYFGPGTRLTVL.

The CDR3 spells CASSLEGVGSDTQYF. As DNA, the CDR3 is TGTGCCAGCAGCTTAGAAGGGGTCGGTTCAGATACGCAGTATTTT. The J gene is TRBJ2-3, the V gene TRBV5-6; D possibly corresponds to TRBD1 (5 bases). V lost 2 bases and J 4 bases, leaving 14 bases between the germline ends. The length of the CDR3 is 15 residues. The germline gives CDR1 SGHDT, CDR2 YYEEEE.

The gene calls are TRBV7-2 and TRBJ1-5; no definite D call. The CDR3 is 16 amino acids. Between the trimmed V and J ends, which lost 1 base and 5 bases, there was a span of 15 bases. Germline V gene lookup returns CDR1 SGHTA and CDR2 FQGNSA. CDR3 in DNA: TGTGCCAGCAGCTTAGAATTTAACCGCGGTTATCAGCCCCAGCATTTT. It yields the protein CASSLEFNRGYQPQHF.

The sample holds many counts of this clonotype. The chain combines TRBV5-1 with TRBJ1-1; D not certain. The CDR3 has 11 residues. V gave up 2 bases and J gave up 7 bases, with 6 bases separating them. Per germline, CDR1 SGHRS and CDR2 YFSETQ. The DNA for the CDR3 is TGCGCCAGCAGCTTTGAGGGTGAAGCTTTCTTT. Encoded protein: CASSFEGEAFF.

This clonotype was seen more than once but under ten times. This chain links TRBV5-1 with TRBJ2-5; D possibly corresponds to TRBD1 (6 bases). The ends were cut back, 0 bases at V and 5 bases at J, with 14 bases in the middle. Per germline, CDR1 SGHRS and CDR2 YFSETQ. This CDR3 contains 15 residues. The CDR3 nucleotides read TGCGCCAGCAGCTTGGTTGGGGGCGCAGGGGAGACCCAGTACTTC. It is translated as CASSLVGGAGETQYF.

This clonotype was counted a few times. This rearrangement joins TRBV5-1 to TRBJ2-1, with TRBD2 as a possible D gene (7 bases). V dropped 3 bases and J dropped 4 bases, with 17 bases sitting between them. The CDR3 sequence is 16 residues long. CDR1 SGHRS and CDR2 YFSETQ come from the germline V gene. The CDR3 spells CASSSGGRGAYNEQFF. The DNA of the CDR3 is TGCGCCAGCAGCTCCGGGGGGCGCGGAGCTTACAATGAGCAGTTCTTC.

This clonotype appeared many times. The V gene is TRBV27, the J gene TRBJ1-1, with D perhaps TRBD1 (5 bases). The ends were cut back, 2 bases at V and 4 bases at J, with 11 bases in the middle. CDR1 and CDR2 (germline): MNHEY, SMNVEV (reference sequence). The CDR3 runs to 14 residues. Here the CDR3 reads CASSLGGEGTEAFF. In nucleotides, the CDR3 is TGTGCCAGCAGTTTAGGGGGGGAAGGCACTGAAGCTTTCTTT.

This clonotype was counted ten times or more. This sequence joins TRBV18 and TRBJ2-5; D is undetermined. V shed 0 bases and J shed 4 bases, with 9 bases lying between them. Germline assignment: CDR1 KGHSH and CDR2 LQKENI. The CDR3 is 14 residues long. The CDR3 sequence: CASSPPMKTETQYF. The CDR3 region has the DNA TGTGCCAGCTCACCACCTATGAAAACAGAGACCCAGTACTTC. The full variable domain, its missing parts supplied by reference TRBV18 and TRBJ2-5, is NAGVMQNPRHLVRRRGQEARLRCSPMKGHSHVYWYRQLPEEGLKFMVYLQKENIIDESGMPKERFSAEFPKEGPSILRIQQVVRGDSAAYFCASSPPMKTETQYFGPGTRLLVL.

V usage is TRBV6-5 and J usage is TRBJ1-1, with D maybe TRBD1 (5 bases). Trimming took 7 bases from V and 5 from J, leaving 14 bases between them. This CDR3 spans 13 amino acids. Looked up from germline, CDR1 is MNHEY and CDR2 is SVGAGI. The CDR3 region is CASITMGRTEAFF. The DNA for the CDR3 is TGTGCCAGCATCACGATGGGGCGTACTGAAGCTTTCTTT.

In DNA form, the CDR3 reads TGTGCCAGCAGTTTTGGTGCTGCAGGCGCCTACGAGCAGTACTTC. This sequence encodes CASSFGAAGAYEQYF. The chain recombines TRBV12-3 or TRBV12-4 with TRBJ2-7; D unclear. The CDR3 extends over 15 amino acids. The V gene lost 3 bases and the J gene lost 2 bases, with 14 bases spanning the gap.

This clonotype was seen many times. The V call is TRBV20-1, the J call TRBJ2-7, with 8 bases identical to TRBD1. This CDR3 has 16 residues. Germline loops: CDR1 DFQATT, CDR2 SNEGSKA (reference sequence). With V trimmed by 2 bases and J by 3 bases, 12 bases remained unmatched. The CDR3 is CSARLFPPDRDYEQYF. In DNA form, the CDR3 reads TGCAGTGCTAGATTATTCCCTCCGGACAGGGACTACGAGCAGTACTTC.

The chain joins TRBV29-1 to TRBJ2-1; the D is unclear. This CDR3 has 13 amino acids. Germline V gene sequence: CDR1 SQVTM, CDR2 ANQGSEA. The V and J ends lost 7 bases and 9 bases respectively, with 19 bases between them. As DNA, the CDR3 is TGCAGCGCCTCGACCCCCCTTGTCGGTGAGCAGTTCTTC. Amino acids: CSASTPLVGEQFF.

The chain uses TRBV18 and TRBJ2-1; 11 nucleotides align to TRBD1. From germline, CDR1 is KGHSH and CDR2 LQKENI. Germline trimming cut 3 bases from V and 8 bases from J; bases unmatched to any gene: 6. The CDR3 runs to 15 residues. CDR3 region: CASSPWTGGGYEQFF. The DNA of the CDR3 is TGTGCCAGCTCACCTTGGACAGGGGGCGGCTATGAGCAGTTCTTC.

This clonotype was detected ten times or more. V usage is TRBV6-6 and J usage is TRBJ2-1, with a tentative D call TRBD1 (5 bases). Germline values: CDR1 MNHNY, CDR2 SVGAGI (reference sequence). Between the trimmed V and J ends, which lost 6 bases and 3 bases, there was a span of 12 bases. The CDR3 contains 14 residues. CDR3 in amino acids: CASRKKGLYNEQFF. The CDR3 DNA reads TGTGCCAGCAGGAAGAAGGGGCTCTACAATGAGCAGTTCTTC.

The chain carries TRBV20-1 and TRBJ2-1; 14 positions agree with TRBD2. Germline V gene lookup returns CDR1 DFQATT and CDR2 SNEGSKA (reference sequence). The CDR3 contains 15 residues. With V trimmed by 5 bases and J by 8 bases, 8 bases remained unmatched. The CDR3 sequence: CSASSGTSGRDEQFF. CDR3 sequence (DNA): TGCAGTGCTTCTAGCGGGACTAGCGGGAGAGATGAGCAGTTCTTC.

This clonotype came up a few times. The J gene is TRBJ1-1, the V gene TRBV12-3 or TRBV12-4, with D perhaps matching TRBD1 (6 bases). Between the trimmed V and J ends, which lost 6 bases and 0 bases, there was a span of 17 bases. The CDR3 runs to 16 residues. Here the CDR3 DNA reads TGTGCCAGCAGCTCTGGGTCACAGGGCCTGAACACTGAAGCTTTCTTT. It specifies CASSSGSQGLNTEAFF.